The TCR beta chain described here comes from a study of blood T cells in healthy people across ages. Findings and limits, study-wide: Naive T cell percentage strongly correlated with TCR beta diversity. It was not possible, with unsorted PBMCs, to conclusively compare naive and antigen-experienced cells.

Note on this clonotype: What it recognizes is unknown.

For the second PCR, which ran for 7 to 11 cycles, a sample-barcoded 5' primer and a J-beta primer mix were used. In TCRdb, the 5' RACE reads were re-called with MiXCR into one record per CDR3 protein. The sample shows under 2,000,000 distinct CDR3 sequences, about 50% of them seen only once. CDR1 SNHLY and CDR2 FYNNEI come from the germline V gene. The V end was cut by 6 bases, the J end by 11 bases, with 17 bases between. This CDR3 has 12 residues. The rearrangement uses TRBV2 and TRBJ2-7; a possible D gene is TRBD2 (6 bases). Sequences were obtained from blood. This clonotype originated in a woman in her thirties or forties in good health. Written as DNA, the CDR3 is TGTGCCAGCAGCCCGGGACTGCTGGGGGAGTACTTC. This gives the protein CASSPGLLGEYF.